The T cell receptor (beta chain) described here comes from a study of blood T cell repertoires in COVID-19. Overall study context: Samples taken during acute and convalescent COVID-19 were collected in the United States, Italy and Spain. PBMCs, B-cell-depleted T cells, or T cells were the source of the cDNA or gDNA that made up the material.

The germline CDR1 and CDR2 sequences are LGHNA and YNFKEQ. With V trimmed by 7 bases and J by 0 bases, 7 bases remained unmatched. The CDR3 totals 15 residues. How the authors handled the data: Nucleated cell counts were estimated from reference gene primer amplification. This table comes from immunoSEQ multiplex PCR, and its TCRdb copy is limited to in-frame clones, with some not included. From that table come the V and J calls and clone size; the DNA was used to work out D and trimming. The sample contains 300,000 or so clones, 89% of which appear only once. The specimen was peripheral blood. The chain employs TRBV4-2 and TRBJ2-7; 9 bases map to TRBD1. This receptor was obtained from a man between 18 and 29 years old who had recovered from COVID-19. The CDR3 sequence: CASTAGQGSSYEQYF. CDR3 in DNA: TGTGCCAGCACCGCCGGACAGGGGAGCTCCTACGAGCAGTACTTC.